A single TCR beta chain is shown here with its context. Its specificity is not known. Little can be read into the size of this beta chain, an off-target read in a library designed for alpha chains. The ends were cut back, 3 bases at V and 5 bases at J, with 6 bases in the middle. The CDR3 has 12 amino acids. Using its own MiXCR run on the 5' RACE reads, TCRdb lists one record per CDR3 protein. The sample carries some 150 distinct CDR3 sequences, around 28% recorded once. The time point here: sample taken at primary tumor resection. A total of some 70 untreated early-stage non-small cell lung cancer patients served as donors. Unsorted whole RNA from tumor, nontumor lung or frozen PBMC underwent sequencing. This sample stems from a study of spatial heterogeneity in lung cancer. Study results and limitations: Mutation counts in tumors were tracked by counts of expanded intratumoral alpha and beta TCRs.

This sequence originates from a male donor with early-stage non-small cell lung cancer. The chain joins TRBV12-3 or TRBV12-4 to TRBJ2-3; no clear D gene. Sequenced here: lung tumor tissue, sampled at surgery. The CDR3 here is CASSFTVDTQYF. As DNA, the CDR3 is TGTGCCAGCAGTTTTACCGTAGATACGCAGTATTTT.